This T cell receptor (beta chain) originates from a study of blood T cell repertoires in COVID-19. Whole-study context: Acute and convalescent COVID-19 samples came from the United States, Italy and Spain. The analysed material was cDNA or gDNA that came from T cells, B-cell-depleted T cells, or PBMCs.

In the original analysis: The assay estimated nucleated cells by amplifying reference gene primers. Assay used: immunoSEQ multiplex PCR; TCRdb lists only in-frame clones, some missing. The DNA gave D and trimming, while V, J and clone size come from that table. Among fewer than 95,000 clones listed, around 90% were seen once. V was shortened by 7 bases and J by 3 bases, with 12 bases between the two germline ends. CDR3 length: 13 residues. Germline V CDR1 and CDR2: MDHEN, SYDVKM. The sample comprised peripheral blood. The V gene is TRBV28, the J gene TRBJ2-5; weak D call: TRBD1 (5 bases). This sequence originates from a woman older than 75 with acute or convalescent COVID-19. The chain's CDR3 is CASTKGFEETQYF. The CDR3 DNA sequence: TGTGCCAGCACCAAGGGGTTCGAAGAGACCCAGTACTTC.